This TCR beta chain was recovered during a study of technical replicates of blood from several donors. Repertoires were generated with immunoSEQ multiplex PCR, while TCRdb's copy carries only in-frame clones and drops some. The data contain approximately 79,000 clones, around 97% of them singletons. This clone was observed a handful of times. CDR1 and CDR2 (germline): MNHEY, SMNVEV (reference sequence). CDR3 length: 14 residues. V was pared by 9 bases and J by 2 bases, with 14 bases between. The material sequenced was T cells isolated from PBMCs. The V gene is TRBV27, the J gene TRBJ1-3, with D perhaps matching TRBD1 (5 bases). The clonotype originates from a human donor in good health. CDR3 nucleotides: TGTGCCAGTTGGGGCCCACTGACTGGAAACACCATATATTTT. Translated, it gives CASWGPLTGNTIYF.